This record looks at one T cell receptor beta chain sequence and its context. Its cognate antigen has yet to be identified. The library was generated by the immunoSEQ multiplex PCR assay. The multiplex PCR relied on a mix of 60 forward primers for TCR Vbeta segments and 13 reverse primers for TCR Jbeta segments. The CDR3 region of rearranged TCR beta genes was amplified from genomic DNA by a multiplex PCR assay. Amplified TCR beta libraries were sequenced as 87-base-pair reads on the Illumina HiSeq System. The published analysis was carried out like this. In a later analysis, roughly 80 million unique TCR beta chains were counted across the approximately 640 repertoires, and around 11 million of these chains were shared by at least two donors. Raw reads were error-corrected and collapsed into unique sequences with a nearest-neighbor algorithm that merged closely related sequences to remove PCR and sequencing errors. To assign V, D and J gene segments, CDR3 sequences were aligned to IMGT reference sequences. Each retained sequence needed at least a six-nucleotide match to both a V gene segment and a J gene segment. Rearrangements were classified as productive when the CDR3 lacked stop codons and remained in frame with V and J, and all other rearrangements were classified as non-productive. CDR3 was defined by IMGT convention, running from the second conserved V-encoded cysteine to the conserved J-encoded phenylalanine. In an earlier analysis of roughly 580 of the donors, sequences lacking an unambiguous match to a single V gene segment were excluded. In an earlier analysis of 587 of the donors, a V segment was called functional when productive rearrangements were above 56.7%, and segregating when the standard deviation between donors exceeded 5%. A statistical classification framework was built for diagnosing cytomegalovirus status from the catalog of TCR beta chain sequences. In a later analysis, V and J genes were assigned by comparing TCR nucleotide sequences against IMGT/GENE-DB human TR gene sequences. Using the TCRdist pipeline, a later analysis assigned CDR3 sequences along with most-parsimonious VDJ recombination scenarios. In a later analysis, each TCR beta chain was defined by its CDR3 amino acid sequence together with its V-gene family, and reads lacking a unique V-gene family were excluded. To address suspected cross-contamination and a sequencing artifact, a later analysis removed around 590 highly shared, low-generation-probability nucleotide sequences. For each public chain, a later analysis derived a clonal expansion index from normalized ranks of inferred template counts within each repertoire. In a later analysis, generation probabilities were computed with a VDJ recombination model fitted to out-of-frame rearrangements, and the resulting probabilities were checked against IGoR. Hypergeometric tests were used in a later analysis to score TCR-TCR, TCR-HLA and TCR-CMV co-occurrence, with a repertoire-size bias correction applied to the TCR pairs. In a later analysis, false discovery rates were estimated by permuting HLA or CMV assignments 20 times. In a later analysis, co-occurring TCRs were grouped with DBSCAN, and TCRdist sequence similarity was added when clustering was performed within HLA-allele-positive subsets. For co-occurrence clustering, repertoires with fewer than 30,000 or more than 120,000 public chains were excluded, along with 5 or 6 repertoires with anomalous nucleotide sharing. TCRdb's version of the immuneACCESS table is confined to in-frame rearrangements and falls short of the full clone set. An unresolved V gene accounts for under half of the shortfall where checked; the remainder is of unknown origin. The V and J calls and clone size are taken from that table; D and trimming were inferred from the DNA. The table for this sample records over 55,000 clones. Around 4% of the sample rests with the top ten.

These data are taken from a study of cytomegalovirus exposure and HLA in healthy donors (dated by TCRdb to the late 2010s). Study-level background: An earlier analysis of 587 of the donors reported approximately 260 Gb of sequence data and around 110 million unique TCR beta sequences obtained from roughly 170 million T cells. Approximately 300 gigabases of sequencing data and 70 million to 100 million unique TCR sequences made up an early release that covered 500 to 650 HLA-typed donors. The genetic ancestry cluster associated with self-reported Caucasian donors included 81% of the 398 genotyped donors. The study aimed to test whether cataloging public T cell receptors could reveal signatures of past pathogen exposure. The study profiled the T cell repertoires of 500 to 800 subjects by immunosequencing and related them to cytomegalovirus serostatus. A separate validation cohort of over 95 different subjects was used in addition to the roughly 720-subject first cohort. The study combined high-throughput TCR immunosequencing, statistical association of individual TCRs with disease status, and machine learning to predict cytomegalovirus infection status. A later analysis re-analyzed previously published TCR beta repertoires from about 730 donors and added high-resolution HLA genotyping to study TCR occurrence patterns. Rather than using new phenotypic data, the later analysis identified candidate immune exposures from TCR beta sequences and from how often those sequences occurred across donors. In an earlier analysis of more than 550 of the donors, high-throughput TCR beta sequencing was used to judge whether each TCR beta V gene segment behaved as functional or pseudogenic. Alongside the repertoire data, information on donor age, sex, ethnicity and CMV serostatus was compiled. A later genetic analysis took genome-wide SNP genotypes for about 65% of the roughly 670 donors and used that subset as a discovery cohort. All discovery cohort repertoires had been generated using a single sequencing platform. HLA typing included class I and class II loci at four-digit resolution. The number of donors typed differed by locus, with roughly 629-640 for A, B, C, DRB1 and DQB1, around 520 for DQA1, approximately 570 for DPA1, and 472 for DPB1. About five DR-DQ haplotypes were treated as single units for association and clustering because of strong linkage in the cohort. On average, roughly 240,000 unique TCR beta nucleotide sequences were sequenced per donor among 350 to 400 genotyped donors of the cohort, with about 19% of those sequences being non-productive. General findings and caveats noted by the study authors: A cluster of highly shared sequence variants was judged likely to represent a technical artifact of the sequencing pipeline. Correlated functional status among segregating V segments might be attributable to linkage disequilibrium, but an unknown experimental factor could not be ruled out. In a later analysis, most CMV-associated TCR beta chains were found to appear HLA-restricted, with HLA associations seemingly driven largely by CMV exposure. Some IMGT-functional V segments, including TRBV6-2 and TRBV6-3, could not be distinguished by the 87-base-pair reads and were therefore excluded. In a later analysis, HLA-associated TCR beta chains showed more clonal expansion and lower generation probabilities than non-associated chains that were equally common. Broadly in line with IMGT annotations, most TCR beta V segments showed up in productive rearrangements about 87% or about 30% of the time in an earlier analysis of under 700 of the donors. Cytomegalovirus status was reported to be diagnosed by the classifier with high specificity and sensitivity in both the original and validation cohorts. Because counts were too low, seventeen rarely observed V segments, including chromosome 9 orphons, were excluded from the earlier analysis of 587 of the donors. When HLA alleles, especially DR and DQ, strongly co-occurred, attributing TCR associations to individual alleles was difficult. Most TCR sequences were observed very rarely across donors, whereas some public TCRs were present in many individuals. Only TCR beta chains were sequenced in this cohort, and the absence of alpha or paired-chain data limited detectable features. Roughly uniform sequencing depth across donors was assumed in presence/absence analyses, although this assumption may not hold. HLA typing was unavailable for some donors at each locus, so association tests used only the typed subset. At a false discovery rate of 0.05, a later analysis linked under 20,000 TCR beta sequences to specific HLA alleles. A further reported finding was that TCR beta sequences accurately predicted the HLA-A and HLA-B alleles for most subjects in the first cohort. In a later genetic analysis, fewer N-insertions in productive TCRs were reported among donors in an Asian-associated ancestry cluster than the roughly 700-donor mean. A total of 150 or so TCR beta chains were listed by the study as associated with cytomegalovirus. V-gene and J-gene trimming of TCR beta chains was associated with a missense DCLRE1C variant in a later genetic analysis, and the association was replicated in an independent cohort. In a later analysis, several top co-occurrence clusters were reported to appear linked to parvovirus B19, influenza, CMV and Epstein-Barr virus. A few of the identified cytomegalovirus-associated TCR beta chains were confirmed in vitro to be specific for cytomegalovirus antigens. Immune exposure information for the cohort was limited to CMV serostatus. A later analysis found that TCR association rates varied across HLA loci, with DRB1 alleles showing the most associated TCRs and HLA-C alleles the fewest. The authors suggested that the approach could potentially be extended to other disease states and immunological phenotypes.

The cohort consisted of some 730 healthy bone marrow donors. Cohort members were all nominally healthy when sampled, although unrecorded immune exposures were likely present. The donor tested CMV seronegative, placing the donor among the 350 or so seronegative members of the cohort. Each donor provided a peripheral blood sample, and peripheral blood mononuclear cells were used for TCR beta sequencing. Genomic DNA was extracted from the blood cell samples with the Qiagen DNeasy Blood Extraction Kit. The germline V gene provides CDR1 SNHLY and CDR2 FYNNEI. Counted from cysteine to phenylalanine, this CDR3 has 14 amino acids. Just the 42-base CDR3 DNA is kept, in frame starting at base 1. The germline ends are 10 bases apart after V is trimmed by 0 bases and J by 5 bases.

The specimen sequenced was PBMCs. The rearranged chain carries TRBV2 and TRBJ2-5, and the D gene may be TRBD1, 6 bases matching. This clonotype originated in a male donor in good health and CMV-seronegative. CDR3 reads: CASSEAGARETQYF. The DNA sequence is TGTGCCAGCAGTGAAGCGGGGGCGAGGGAGACCCAGTACTTC.